This TCR beta chain originates from a study of cytomegalovirus exposure and HLA in healthy donors. General study findings and limits: The study listed roughly 160 cytomegalovirus-associated TCR beta chains.

Remarks on this clone: No antigen is known for it.

The repertoire was sequenced with immunoSEQ multiplex PCR; TCRdb's copy has only in-frame clones and lacks some. This sample carries under 95,000 clones, 94% of them seen once, and the ten largest clones take over 2%. The V gene's germline CDR1 is MDHEN and CDR2 SYDVKM. Trimming shortened V by 3 bases and J by 4 bases, and 9 bases separated the two germline ends. This CDR3 spans 13 amino acids. The chain has TRBV28 and TRBJ1-1; D remains unclear. Material: PBMCs. The TCR was taken from a woman aged 18-35 years in good health and CMV-seronegative. CDR3 sequence (DNA): TGTGCCAGCAGTTTTGAGGGAGGCACTGAAGCTTTCTTT. Translated: CASSFEGGTEAFF. Filled out from reference TRBV28 and TRBJ1-1, the complete variable domain reads DVKVTQSSRYLVKRTGEKVFLECVQDMDHENMFWYRQDPGLGLRLIYFSYDVKMKEKGDIPEGYSVSREKKERFSLILESASTNQTSMYLCASSFEGGTEAFFGQGTRLTVV.